This T cell receptor (beta chain) was documented in a study of blood T cell repertoires in COVID-19. Whole-study context: Spain, Italy and the United States supplied samples that represented acute and convalescent COVID-19.

In germline, CDR1 is SGHDT, CDR2 YYEEEE. V shed 0 bases and J shed 7 bases, with 11 bases lying between them. The CDR3 length is 14 residues. The protocol was immunoSEQ multiplex PCR, while the TCRdb copy is restricted to in-frame clones and leaves out a portion. The sample contains approximately 170,000 clones, about 86% of which appear only once. This chain connects TRBV5-6 to TRBJ1-5; D unclear. This receptor was taken from a woman in her 70s with acute or convalescent COVID-19. The sequenced sample consisted of peripheral blood. CDR3 bases: TGTGCCAGCAGCTTGGGGCCGGGAGGACAGCCCCAGCATTTT. It is translated as CASSLGPGGQPQHF.